This is a list of T cell receptor beta chains from one sample in a study of blood T cell repertoires in COVID-19. Repertoires were generated with immunoSEQ multiplex PCR, while TCRdb's copy carries only in-frame clones and drops some. The table has hundreds of thousands of clones, roughly 89% seen once. Material: PBMCs or T cells enriched from blood (not recorded which). The receptors derive from a woman aged 18-29 years with acute COVID-19. Both conserved end residues are part of each CDR3. D genes are given only for firm matches. Size is omitted from some rows. Given values are once, few, many or a class for expanded clones.

CASSRTLEGVTEAFF	TGTGCCAGCAGCCGAACTCTAGAAGGGGTCACTGAAGCTTTCTTT	TRBV9	TRBJ1-1	-	-
CASSQGDSYYNNSPLHF	TGCGCCAGCAGCCAAGGTGACAGCTATTACAATAATTCACCCCTCCACTTT	TRBV4-3	TRBJ1-6	-	-
CASSGRGLNTEAFF	TGTGCCAGCTCGGGCAGGGGCTTAAACACTGAAGCTTTCTTT	TRBV28	TRBJ1-1	-	-
CASSVNRGGVNTEAFF	TGTGCCAGCTCGGTCAACAGGGGCGGGGTGAACACTGAAGCTTTCTTT	TRBV18	TRBJ1-1	TRBD1	-
CASSQPARQGGNQPQHF	TGTGCCAGCAGCCAGCCTGCCCGACAGGGCGGCAATCAGCCCCAGCATTTT	TRBV4-2	TRBJ1-5	TRBD1	-
CASSLRYGYTF	TGTGCCAGCAGCTTACGCTATGGCTACACCTTC	TRBV7-2	TRBJ1-2	-	-
CASSSGQSYEQYF	TGTGCCAGCAGCTCGGGACAATCCTACGAGCAGTACTTC	TRBV7-9	TRBJ2-7	-	-
CASSSRDRGFYEQYF	TGTGCCAGCAGCTCCCGGGACAGGGGGTTCTACGAGCAGTACTTC	TRBV7-9	TRBJ2-7	TRBD1	-
CASSSTTGNEQFF	TGTGCCAGCAGTTCGACCACAGGGAATGAGCAGTTCTTC	TRBV12-3/TRBV12-4	TRBJ2-1	-	-
CASSLGMEGEQYF	TGTGCCAGCAGCTTAGGCATGGAGGGCGAGCAGTACTTC	TRBV7-6	TRBJ2-7	-	-
CSASSPPGLAGADTQYF	TGCAGTGCTAGTTCGCCTCCGGGACTAGCGGGAGCAGATACGCAGTATTTT	TRBV20-1	TRBJ2-3	TRBD2	-
CASSSGRRQGGEQFF	TGTGCCAGCAGCTCTGGGCGTCGGCAGGGTGGTGAGCAGTTCTTC	TRBV7-3	TRBJ2-1	-	-
CATSDQGHEQFF	TGTGCCACCAGTGATCAGGGTCATGAGCAGTTCTTC	TRBV24-1	TRBJ2-1	-	-
CASSLVPLTGELFF	TGTGCCAGCAGCTTAGTCCCACTCACCGGGGAGCTGTTTTTT	TRBV11-3	TRBJ2-2	-	-
CASSYTNTGTGGYEQYF	TGTGCCAGCAGTTACACAAACACCGGGACAGGTGGATACGAGCAGTACTTC	TRBV6-2/TRBV6-3	TRBJ2-7	TRBD1	few
CASSLGPRESPYNEQFF	TGCGCCAGCAGCTTGGGTCCCAGGGAATCCCCCTACAATGAGCAGTTCTTC	TRBV5-1	TRBJ2-1	-	once
CASSYRESSYEQYF	TGTGCCAGCAGTTACAGGGAGAGTAGTTACGAGCAGTACTTC	TRBV27	TRBJ2-7	-	-